Reported below is one T cell receptor beta chain. Its antigen is undetermined. Trimming took 2 bases from V and 5 from J, leaving 22 bases between them. The CDR3 loop spans 18 amino acids. Germline V lookup: CDR1 SGHDN, CDR2 FVKESK. Data came from immunoSEQ multiplex PCR; TCRdb stores just in-frame clones and leaves some out. The repertoire holds more than 10,000 clones, with roughly 83% as singletons. The data were taken from a study of PD-1 blockade in classical Hodgkin lymphoma. Findings and limits, study-wide: The baseline diversity of complete responders showed similarity to that of newly diagnosed patients. A significant rise in TCR diversity was seen by C4D1 for CD4+ cells but not for CD8+ cells. Although disease activity or prior therapy may be involved, causes of the repertoire differences remain undefined. Some patients started nivolumab under 1 year after ASCT, and they were excluded.

Relapses following autologous stem cell transplantation were seen in all patients, with brentuximab vedotin exposure varying. Magnetic negative selection of thawed PBMCs yielded the CD8+ T cells. The chain joins TRBV14 to TRBJ2-1, with D perhaps TRBD2 (5 bases). The sample was CD8+ T cells from blood, taken at baseline. This TCR came from a human donor with classical Hodgkin lymphoma. This chain's CDR3 is CASSQRSRRLGEDNEQFF. In DNA, the CDR3 is TGTGCCAGCAGCCAACGAAGTCGGAGGCTGGGCGAGGACAATGAGCAGTTCTTC.